This T cell receptor (beta chain) was found in a study of blood T cell repertoires in COVID-19 (dated by TCRdb to 2020 to 2021). About the full investigation: The collaborator samples originated in the United States, Italy and Spain and spanned the acute and convalescent phases of COVID-19. Where available, HLA class I and class II types were obtained from metadata supplied by the sample provider rather than from assay-based typing. The repertoires were made available in a free public database intended to serve as a resource for research on the immune response to SARS-CoV-2. The dataset comprised deeply sampled blood TCRbeta repertoires from subjects exposed to, actively infected with, or recovered from COVID-19. The material from the prospective study consisted of cDNA or gDNA derived from T cells, B-cell-depleted T cells, or PBMCs. Nearly every sample came with metadata listing a de-identified subject ID, COVID-19 status, age in years and sex. The samples were drawn from the first 160 participants of the ongoing ImmuneRACE study and from 950 to 1,500 subjects provided by 6 global collaborators.

Whole blood was collected in K2EDTA tubes by collaborating institutions according to the institutions' own protocols. For TCRbeta analysis, collaborators shipped samples as frozen whole blood, isolated PBMCs, or DNA extracted from either of those sample types. TCRbeta CDR3 regions were amplified from genomic DNA using the immunoSEQ Assay, a bias-controlled multiplex PCR. The original methods were these. The number of nucleated cells in each sample was estimated from the amplification of reference gene primers within the assay. To quantify the absolute abundance of each unique TCRbeta CDR3 rearrangement, sequence reads were collapsed and filtered. Productive Simpson clonality was computed per sample as the square root of Simpson's diversity index over productive rearrangements. The table comes from immuneACCESS by way of TCRdb, which keeps in-frame sequences with V and J called. Part of the clones is missing from these tables; in studies checked, under half for an unresolved V gene and the rest for unknown reasons. V, J and clone size are those of that table, while D and trimming were read from the DNA. The sample data list more than 85,000 clones, and approximately 80% of these were observed just once. Together, the top ten hold approximately 15% of the sample.

Comments on this clone: The antigen it binds to is not known. No much larger clonotype is one base removed from it; base qualities were not supplied.

The CDR3 holds 12 amino acids from the cysteine to the phenylalanine. Only the CDR3 DNA is retained, 36 bases long and in frame from the first base. Taken from the germline V gene, the CDR1 and CDR2 loops are MDHEN and SYDVKM. Trimming accounts for 7 bases at V and 6 bases at J, while the number of junction bases matched to no gene is 5. Overall results and qualifications from the work: The amount of clinical and demographic metadata varied by source and participant and was provided uncurated.

The TCR sequence derives from a woman aged 55-69 years with acute or convalescent COVID-19. The chain couples TRBV28 to TRBJ1-2, with 7 bases aligning to TRBD1. Source material: peripheral blood. This receptor carries the CDR3 CASTTGQDGYTF. The DNA reads TGTGCCAGCACCACAGGACAGGATGGCTACACCTTC.